The rows below give T cell receptor beta chains drawn from one sample of a study of OX40 agonist ivuxolimab in advanced cancers. Assay: immunoSEQ multiplex PCR; the TCRdb copy retains only in-frame clones and omits some. The sample includes about 80,000 clones, roughly 84% of them seen just once. Sequencing was performed on CD4+ or CD8+ T cells sorted from blood, taken in a trial of the OX40 agonist ivuxolimab. The receptors were sampled from an adult with an advanced solid tumor such as melanoma, head and neck, liver or kidney cancer. CDR3s leave out the opening cysteine and the closing phenylalanine or tryptophan. A D gene is named only where the DNA matches it firmly. Clone size is given for some rows only: seen once, a few or many times, or a class if the clone is expanded.

11 | TRBJ1-3 | - | - | TRBV9 | ASSQTGANTIY
14 | TRBJ1-1 | - | - | TRBV7-2 | ASSLSRLGRVAEAF
12 | TRBJ1-6 | TRBD1 | - | TRBV2 | ASGPGQLVSPLH
10 | TRBJ1-1 | - | few | TRBV6-5 | ATLRGYGEAF
10 | TRBJ1-2 | - | - | TRBV30 | AWSVIRGGYT
10 | TRBJ1-2 | - | - | TRBV28 | ASSLRAYGYT
11 | TRBJ1-2 | TRBD1 | - | TRBV30 | AWRPGQGYGYT
13 | TRBJ2-7 | TRBD2 | - | TRBV29-1 | SVETSGVGLYEQY
12 | TRBJ2-2 | - | - | TRBV6-6 | ASSYSPNTGELF
12 | TRBJ2-7 | - | - | TRBV28 | ASRPSRGAYEQY
16 | TRBJ2-6 | TRBD2 | - | TRBV7-6 | ASSLVAAGVSGANVLT
17 | TRBJ2-1 | - | - | TRBV6-4 | ASSDPRAGSGSIDNEQF
13 | TRBJ2-7 | - | few | TRBV7-2 | ASSSSGQSSYEQY
14 | TRBJ1-5 | TRBD1 | - | TRBV19 | ASSAAGQANNQPQH
14 | TRBJ1-6 | - | - | TRBV28 | ASSPYRDLAKSPLH
11 | TRBJ1-1 | - | - | TRBV5-4 | ASRVQVNTEAF
13 | TRBJ1-4 | TRBD1 | - | TRBV14 | ASSQAQGINEKLF
13 | TRBJ2-3 | - | - | TRBV5-6 | ASSFQDIQGDTQY
12 | TRBJ2-7 | - | - | TRBV5-5 | ASSPRDPSYEQY
12 | TRBJ1-1 | - | - | TRBV28 | ASSSGGENTEAF
11 | TRBJ1-2 | - | - | TRBV18 | ASSPTGWDGYT
12 | TRBJ2-2 | - | - | TRBV11-3 | ASREGSSAGELF
14 | TRBJ1-2 | - | - | TRBV2 | ASSEFVGDLVDGYT
12 | TRBJ1-1 | - | - | TRBV5-4 | ASSPGMLDTEAF
13 | TRBJ2-3 | TRBD1 | once | TRBV19 | ASSTDRVSTDTQY
13 | TRBJ1-4 | TRBD1 | - | TRBV14 | ASSQWARGNEKLF
14 | TRBJ2-2 | - | - | TRBV5-1 | ASSLAGGPVTGELF
16 | TRBJ2-3 | TRBD2 | - | TRBV6-1 | ASSGHHSSGGITDTQY
12 | - | - | - | TRBV7-2 | ASSIAGRNYEQY
13 | TRBJ2-6 | TRBD1 | - | TRBV6-1 | ASSLRGLGANVLT
14 | TRBJ2-3 | TRBD2 | - | TRBV18 | ASSPPGLAGGSAQY
14 | TRBJ1-2 | TRBD1 | few | TRBV6-5 | ASSSWTGVERNGYT
11 | TRBJ1-2 | - | once | TRBV27 | ASRDIMGYGYT
11 | TRBJ1-1 | - | - | TRBV11-3 | ASSKQRETEAF
20 | TRBJ1-5 | - | - | TRBV6-1 | ASSESRPLGITDSFGNQPQH
17 | TRBJ2-3 | TRBD2 | - | TRBV12-5 | ASGLVPKGGGAEIDTQY
13 | TRBJ2-3 | - | - | TRBV5-1 | ASSPGGTSTDTQY
13 | TRBJ2-7 | TRBD2 | - | TRBV28 | ASTQAGPPSYEQY
13 | TRBJ1-1 | - | - | TRBV5-1 | ASSFTTGAGRGAF
11 | TRBJ2-5 | - | few | TRBV5-4 | ASSLDRKETQY
15 | TRBJ2-3 | TRBD2 | - | TRBV10-2 | ASSESSSGGFTDTQY
14 | TRBJ2-7 | - | - | TRBV5-1 | ASSLSGASISYEQY
11 | TRBJ2-2 | - | - | TRBV11-3 | ASSPKNTGELF
12 | TRBJ2-2 | - | - | TRBV7-2 | ASSFTRNTGELF
11 | TRBJ2-7 | - | - | TRBV30 | AWSVDGGGEQY
14 | TRBJ2-3 | TRBD1 | - | TRBV2 | ASSELRTGEADTQY
12 | TRBJ2-6 | - | - | TRBV11-2 | ASSHLSGANVLT
12 | TRBJ1-5 | - | - | TRBV6-1 | ASSDRYSNQPQH
14 | TRBJ1-5 | TRBD1 | once | TRBV6-6 | ASSPGTGPTNQPQH
13 | TRBJ1-1 | TRBD1 | - | TRBV11-3 | ASSPGTAMNTEAF
15 | TRBJ2-4 | TRBD2 | - | TRBV19 | ASSIGVREGDKNIQY
13 | TRBJ1-1 | - | - | TRBV19 | ASSKGTPMNTEAF
15 | TRBJ2-3 | TRBD2 | - | TRBV5-5 | ASSSRLAGYGTDTQY
14 | TRBJ1-1 | - | - | TRBV14 | ASSQDRGSRNTEAF
10 | TRBJ1-1 | - | - | TRBV18 | ASSSQNTEAF
13 | TRBJ1-5 | - | once | TRBV2 | ASSRQALVNQPQH
13 | TRBJ1-5 | TRBD1 | - | TRBV29-1 | SVVPTTGSVQPQH
17 | TRBJ2-3 | TRBD2 | - | TRBV19 | ASTQRGISGSRGTDTQY